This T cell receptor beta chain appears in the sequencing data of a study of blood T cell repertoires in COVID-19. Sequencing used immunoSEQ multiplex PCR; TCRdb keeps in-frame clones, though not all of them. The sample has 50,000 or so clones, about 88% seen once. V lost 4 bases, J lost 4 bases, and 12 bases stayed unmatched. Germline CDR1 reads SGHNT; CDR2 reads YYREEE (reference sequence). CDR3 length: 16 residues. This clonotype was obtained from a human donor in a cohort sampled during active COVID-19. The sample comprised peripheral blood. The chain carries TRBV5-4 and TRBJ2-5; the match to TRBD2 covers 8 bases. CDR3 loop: CASSRGSSGMVETQYF. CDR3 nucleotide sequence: TGTGCCAGCAGCAGAGGTAGTAGCGGGATGGTAGAGACCCAGTACTTC.